The source of this TCR beta chain is a study of blood T cell repertoires in COVID-19 (TCRdb year 2020). Regarding the research as a whole: Samples covering the acute and convalescent phases of COVID-19 were provided by collaborators in the United States, Italy and Spain. The prospective study material was composed of cDNA or gDNA derived from T cells, B-cell-depleted T cells, or PBMCs. Subjects who had been exposed to COVID-19, were actively infected with it, or had recovered from it provided the deeply sampled blood TCRbeta repertoires that made up the dataset. A freely available public database, intended as a resource for researchers studying the immune response to SARS-CoV-2, is where the repertoires were released. The samples were drawn from two sources: the first 160 participants of the ongoing ImmuneRACE study, and 1,000 to 1,500 subjects contributed by 6 global collaborators. A de-identified subject ID, COVID-19 status, age in years and sex were almost always included in the sample metadata. Where HLA class I and class II types were available, the types were taken from metadata supplied by the sample provider, not from assay-based typing. Beyond this particular receptor, the publication reports: The amount of clinical and demographic metadata varied by source and participant and was provided uncurated.

The immunoSEQ Assay, a bias-controlled multiplex PCR, was used to amplify TCRbeta CDR3 regions from genomic DNA. On the study's bioinformatics: The number of nucleated cells in each sample was estimated by amplification of reference gene primers within the assay. Sequence reads were collapsed and filtered to measure the absolute abundance of every unique TCRbeta CDR3 rearrangement. Productive Simpson clonality was computed per sample as the square root of Simpson's diversity index over productive rearrangements. The table comes from immuneACCESS by way of TCRdb, which keeps in-frame sequences with V and J called. Part of the clones is missing from these tables; in studies checked, under half for an unresolved V gene and the rest for unknown reasons. V and J calls plus clone size are reproduced from that table; the DNA served to infer D and trimming. This sample lists about 280,000 clones; about 85% were detected once. The ten largest clonotypes hold 2% to 2.5% of the sample.

A remark on this clone: It has no known antigen specificity. The sample holds no much larger clone one base away, and base qualities are not on file.

Samples from volunteer blood donors who had recovered from COVID-19 were contributed by a second Seattle source. Collaborating institutions collected whole blood in K2EDTA tubes following their own protocols. Collaborator samples were shipped for TCRbeta analysis as frozen whole blood, isolated PBMCs, or DNA extracted from either sample type. The CDR3 sequence holds 14 residues, the cysteine and phenylalanine included. Just CDR3 DNA is preserved here, 42 bases in frame from base 1. The trim is 1 base for V and 2 bases for J, with a gap of 7 bases between the germline ends. CDR1 and CDR2, looked up from the germline V gene (reference sequence), are SGHKS and YYEKEE.

Sequencing input: peripheral blood. This TCR came from a woman in her forties or fifties who had recovered from COVID-19. In this chain, TRBV5-5 is recombined with TRBJ2-1; TRBD1 is a possible D gene, resting on 5 matching bases. CDR3 loop: CASSLTGPYNEQFF. The DNA is as follows: TGTGCCAGCAGCTTGACAGGACCCTACAATGAGCAGTTCTTC.